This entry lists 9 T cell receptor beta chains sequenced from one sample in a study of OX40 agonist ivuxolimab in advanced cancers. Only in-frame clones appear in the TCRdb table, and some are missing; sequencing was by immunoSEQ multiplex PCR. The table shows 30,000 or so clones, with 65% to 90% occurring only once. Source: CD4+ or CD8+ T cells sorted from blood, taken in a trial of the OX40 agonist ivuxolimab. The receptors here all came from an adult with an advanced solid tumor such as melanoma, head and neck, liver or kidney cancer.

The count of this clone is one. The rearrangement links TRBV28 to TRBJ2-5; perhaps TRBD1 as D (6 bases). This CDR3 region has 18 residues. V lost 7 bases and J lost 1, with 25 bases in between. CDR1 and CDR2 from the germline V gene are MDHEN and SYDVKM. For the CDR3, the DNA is TGTGCCAGCATCTCAACAGGGTTTTCCTTTTTTATCCAAGAGACCCAGTACTTC. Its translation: CASISTGFSFFIQETQYF.

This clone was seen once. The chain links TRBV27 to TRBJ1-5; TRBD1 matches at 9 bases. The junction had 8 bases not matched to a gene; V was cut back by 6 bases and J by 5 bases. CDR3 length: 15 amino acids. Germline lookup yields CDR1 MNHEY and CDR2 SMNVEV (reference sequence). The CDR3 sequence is CASSPTGTGYQPQHF. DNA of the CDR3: TGTGCCAGCAGCCCCACCGGGACAGGGTATCAGCCCCAGCATTTT.

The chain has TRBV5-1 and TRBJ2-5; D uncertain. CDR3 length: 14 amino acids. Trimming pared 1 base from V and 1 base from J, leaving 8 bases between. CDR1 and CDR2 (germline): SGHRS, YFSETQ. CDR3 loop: CASSLLGPQETQYF. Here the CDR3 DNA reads TGCGCCAGCAGCTTGCTCGGACCCCAAGAGACCCAGTACTTC.

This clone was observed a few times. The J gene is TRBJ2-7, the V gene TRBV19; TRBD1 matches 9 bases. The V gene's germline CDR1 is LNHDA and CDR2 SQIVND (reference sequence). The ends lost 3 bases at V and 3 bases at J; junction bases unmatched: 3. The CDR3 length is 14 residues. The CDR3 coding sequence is TGTGCCAGTAGTATGGGACAGGGCGACTACGAGCAGTACTTC. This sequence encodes CASSMGQGDYEQYF.

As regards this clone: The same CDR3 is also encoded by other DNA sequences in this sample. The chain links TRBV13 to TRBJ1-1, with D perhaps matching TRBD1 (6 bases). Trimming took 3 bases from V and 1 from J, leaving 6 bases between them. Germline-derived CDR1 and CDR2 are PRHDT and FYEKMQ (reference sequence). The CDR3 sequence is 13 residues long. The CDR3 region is CASSLTGNTEAFF. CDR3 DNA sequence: TGTGCCAGCAGCTTGACAGGGAACACTGAAGCTTTCTTT.

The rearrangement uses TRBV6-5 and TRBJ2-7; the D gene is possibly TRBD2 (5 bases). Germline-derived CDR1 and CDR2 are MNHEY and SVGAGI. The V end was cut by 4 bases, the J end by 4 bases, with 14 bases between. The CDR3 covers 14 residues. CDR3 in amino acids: CASSSRSGFYEQYF. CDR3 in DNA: TGTGCCAGCAGTTCCCGGTCGGGATTTTACGAGCAGTACTTC.

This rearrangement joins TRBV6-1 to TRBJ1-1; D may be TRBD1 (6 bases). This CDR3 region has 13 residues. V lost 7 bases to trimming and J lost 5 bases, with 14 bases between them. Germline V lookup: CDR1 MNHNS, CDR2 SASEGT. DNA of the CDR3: TGTGCCAGCACTTACGGGGGCCGGACTGAAGCTTTCTTT. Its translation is CASTYGGRTEAFF.

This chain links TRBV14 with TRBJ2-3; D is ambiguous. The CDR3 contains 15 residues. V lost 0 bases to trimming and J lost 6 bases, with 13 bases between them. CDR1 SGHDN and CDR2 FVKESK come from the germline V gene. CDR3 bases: TGTGCCAGCAGCCAAGATCGGTCAGGCCTGGATACGCAGTATTTT. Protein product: CASSQDRSGLDTQYF.

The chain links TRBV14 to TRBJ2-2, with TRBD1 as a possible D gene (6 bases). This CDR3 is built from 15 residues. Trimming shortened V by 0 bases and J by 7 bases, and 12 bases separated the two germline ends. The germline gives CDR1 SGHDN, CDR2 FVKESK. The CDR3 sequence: CASSQDTGMDGELFF. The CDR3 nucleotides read TGTGCCAGCAGCCAAGATACAGGGATGGACGGGGAGCTGTTTTTT.